Reported below is one T cell receptor (beta chain). The antigen this receptor binds is unknown. The input lacks base qualities; no much larger clone sits a single base away. TCRbeta CDR3 regions were amplified from genomic DNA by means of the immunoSEQ Assay, a bias-controlled multiplex PCR. Concerning the study's data processing: Within the assay, amplification of reference gene primers was used to estimate how many nucleated cells each sample contained. To quantify the absolute abundance of each unique TCRbeta CDR3 rearrangement, sequence reads were collapsed and filtered. For each sample, productive Simpson clonality was calculated as the square root of Simpson's diversity index across productive rearrangements. TCRdb retrieved this table from immuneACCESS and kept in-frame rearrangements only. Not all clones are present; in checked studies, unresolved V genes account for under half, and no reason is known for the remainder. The V and J calls and clone size were taken over from that table, and D and trimming were inferred from the DNA. The table for this sample lists 100,000 to 150,000 clones; 85% of them were counted only once. Clones ranked in the top ten supply about 6.9% of the sample.

CDR3 length: 17 amino acids, cysteine to phenylalanine. Just CDR3 DNA is preserved here, 51 bases in frame from base 1. V is trimmed back by 0 bases and J by 5 bases, and the junction contains 6 bases that no gene match accounts for. Sequences SGDLS (CDR1) and YYNGEE (CDR2) are obtained from the germline V gene. Each collaborating institution followed its own protocols to collect whole blood in K2EDTA tubes. Collaborator samples were shipped for TCRbeta analysis as frozen whole blood, isolated PBMCs, or DNA extracted from either sample type. The sample originates from a study of blood T cell repertoires in COVID-19 (dated by TCRdb to 2018 to 2020). In the study overall: Samples covering the acute and convalescent phases of COVID-19 were provided by collaborators in the United States, Italy and Spain. A freely available public database, intended as a resource for researchers studying the immune response to SARS-CoV-2, is where the repertoires were released. Subjects who had been exposed to COVID-19, were actively infected with it, or had recovered from it provided the deeply sampled blood TCRbeta repertoires that made up the dataset. Where available, HLA class I and class II types were obtained from metadata supplied by the sample provider rather than from assay-based typing. The sample metadata nearly always contained a de-identified subject ID, COVID-19 status, age in years and sex. The samples were drawn from the first 160 participants of the ongoing ImmuneRACE study and from some 1,300 subjects provided by 6 global collaborators. The prospective study material was composed of cDNA or gDNA derived from T cells, B-cell-depleted T cells, or PBMCs.

Beyond this particular receptor, the publication reports: The amount of clinical and demographic metadata varied by source and participant and was provided uncurated.

The sequence joins TRBV9 to TRBJ2-3; a stretch of 13 junction bases matches TRBD2. The TCR originated in a man older than 75 with active or convalescent COVID-19. The sample comprised peripheral blood. Here the CDR3 is given as CASSVGKTSGGLDTQYF. The DNA is as follows: TGTGCCAGCAGCGTAGGAAAGACTAGCGGGGGGTTAGATACGCAGTATTTT.